This T cell receptor beta chain was found in a study of tumor T cells in aggressive B-cell lymphoma. Germline values: CDR1 GTSNPN, CDR2 SVGIG (reference sequence). This CDR3 is 13 amino acids long. V dropped 3 bases and J dropped 3; count of bases not matched to a gene: 2. The protocol was immunoSEQ multiplex PCR, while the TCRdb copy is restricted to in-frame clones and leaves out a portion. The sample gives under 5,000 clones, 91% of which show up once; approximately 2.5% is in the top ten. V and J are TRBV30 and TRBJ2-1; 7 bases agree with TRBD2. The sequencing input was tumor tissue. This sequence originates from an adult with diffuse large B cell lymphoma. The CDR3 DNA follows: TGTGCCTGGAGCACGGGGGGCTACAATGAGCAGTTCTTC. Amino acids: CAWSTGGYNEQFF.